This TCR beta chain was observed in a study of PD-1 blockade in classical Hodgkin lymphoma. The table came from immunoSEQ multiplex PCR; TCRdb's copy has only in-frame clones and leaves some out. The sample contains 20,000 to 25,000 clones, around 68% of which appear only once. Specified time point: cycle 4 day 1 (C4D1), after less than 7 weeks of nivolumab. All patients experienced relapse after autologous stem cell transplantation, and brentuximab vedotin exposure was variable. Purification of CD4+ T cells from thawed PBMCs was achieved by magnetic negative selection. Trimming left V 2 bases short and J 0 bases short, with 10 bases between. CDR1 and CDR2 from the germline V gene are SGHDT and YYEEEE. The CDR3 is made up of 15 amino acids. This clone was seen a single time.

The sample was CD4+ T cells from blood, taken before the fourth cycle of nivolumab. The clonotype comes from a human donor with classical Hodgkin lymphoma. V and J are TRBV5-6 and TRBJ2-3; possible D gene TRBD2, 6 bases. CDR3 sequence: CASSLGGTSTDTQYF. In DNA form, the CDR3 reads TGTGCCAGCAGCTTAGGTGGGACTAGCACAGATACGCAGTATTTT.